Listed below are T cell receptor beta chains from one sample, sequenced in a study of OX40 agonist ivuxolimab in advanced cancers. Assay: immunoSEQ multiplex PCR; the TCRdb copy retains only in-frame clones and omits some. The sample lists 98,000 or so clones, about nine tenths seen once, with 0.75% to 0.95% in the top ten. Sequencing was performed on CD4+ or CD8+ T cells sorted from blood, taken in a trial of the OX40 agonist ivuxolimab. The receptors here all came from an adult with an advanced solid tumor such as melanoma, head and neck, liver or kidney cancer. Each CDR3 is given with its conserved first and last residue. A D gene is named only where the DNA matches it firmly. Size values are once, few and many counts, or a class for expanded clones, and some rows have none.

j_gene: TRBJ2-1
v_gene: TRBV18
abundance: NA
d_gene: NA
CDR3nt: TGTGCCAGCTCACCTATGCCTCCGGATAGCTCCTACAATGAGCAGTTCTTC
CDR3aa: CASSPMPPDSSYNEQFF

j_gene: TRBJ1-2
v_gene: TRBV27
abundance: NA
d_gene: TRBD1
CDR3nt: TGTGCCAGCAGTTCTCCCGGAGGGGGCATAGGTGGCTACACCTTC
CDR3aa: CASSSPGGGIGGYTF

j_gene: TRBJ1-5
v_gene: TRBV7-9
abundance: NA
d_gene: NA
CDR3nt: TGTGCCAGCAGCTTTGGGGGTCAGCCCCAGCATTTT
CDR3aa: CASSFGGQPQHF

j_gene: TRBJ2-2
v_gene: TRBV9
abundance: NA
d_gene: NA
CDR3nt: TGTGCCAGCAGCGTAACCGGGGAGCTGTTTTTT
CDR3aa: CASSVTGELFF

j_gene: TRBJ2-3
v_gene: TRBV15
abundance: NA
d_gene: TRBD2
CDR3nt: TGTGCCACCAGCAGAGATGCCACTAGCGGGAGGGCTACAGATACGCAGTATTTT
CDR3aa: CATSRDATSGRATDTQYF

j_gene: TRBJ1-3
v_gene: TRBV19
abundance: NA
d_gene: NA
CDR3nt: TGTGCCAGTAGTATCATCCAGAGCTCTGGAAACACCATATATTTT
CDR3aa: CASSIIQSSGNTIYF

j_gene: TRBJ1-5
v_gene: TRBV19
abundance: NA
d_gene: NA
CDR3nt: TGTGCCAGTAGTACCGGCTCCGGCGGGGGGCAGCCCCAGCATTTT
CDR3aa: CASSTGSGGGQPQHF

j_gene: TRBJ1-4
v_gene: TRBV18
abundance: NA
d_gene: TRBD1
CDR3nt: TGTGCCAGCTCACCGGGACAGGGGGCGTCTGTAAAACTGTTTTTT
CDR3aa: CASSPGQGASVKLFF

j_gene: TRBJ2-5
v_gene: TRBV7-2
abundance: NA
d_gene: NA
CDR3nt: TGTGCCAGCAGCTCCGGACTACAAGGGACCCAGTACTTC
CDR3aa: CASSSGLQGTQYF

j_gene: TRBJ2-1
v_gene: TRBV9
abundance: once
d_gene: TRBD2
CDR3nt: TGTGCCAGCAGCGCCGGGACTAGGGACAATGAGCAGTTCTTC
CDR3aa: CASSAGTRDNEQFF

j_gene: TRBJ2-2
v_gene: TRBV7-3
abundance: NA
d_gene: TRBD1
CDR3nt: TGTGCCAGCAGCCCCCGACAGGGACGGAACGGGGAGCTGTTTTTT
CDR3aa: CASSPRQGRNGELFF

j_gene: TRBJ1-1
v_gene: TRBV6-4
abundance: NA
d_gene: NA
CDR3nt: TGTGCCAGCAGTGAGCGGGACAACACTGAAGCTTTCTTT
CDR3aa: CASSERDNTEAFF

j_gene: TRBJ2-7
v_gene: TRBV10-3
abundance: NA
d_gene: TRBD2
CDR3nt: TGTGCCATCAGTGAGCCAGCGGGGTCCTACGAGCAGTACTTC
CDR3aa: CAISEPAGSYEQYF

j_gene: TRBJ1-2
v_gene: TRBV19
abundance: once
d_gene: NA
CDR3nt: TGTGCCAGTAGTATAGGGCACGAAGCTAACTATGGCTACACCTTC
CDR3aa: CASSIGHEANYGYTF

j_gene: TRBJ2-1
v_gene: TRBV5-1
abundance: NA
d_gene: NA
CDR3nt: TGCGCCAGCAGCCCTGGGGGCTACAATGAGCAGTTCTTC
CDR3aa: CASSPGGYNEQFF

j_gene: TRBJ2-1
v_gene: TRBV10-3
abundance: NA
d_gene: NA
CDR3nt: TGTGCCATCAGTGACACTGACAATGAGCAGTTCTTC
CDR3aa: CAISDTDNEQFF

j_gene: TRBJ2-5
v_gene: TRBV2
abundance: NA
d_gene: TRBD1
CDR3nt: TGTGCCAGCAGGGACAGGGGAGGCCAAGAGACCCAGTACTTC
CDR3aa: CASRDRGGQETQYF

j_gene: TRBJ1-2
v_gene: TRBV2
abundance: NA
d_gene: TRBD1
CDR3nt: TGTGCCAGCAGTGGTGGACAGGGGACATACTATGGCTACACCTTC
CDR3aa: CASSGGQGTYYGYTF

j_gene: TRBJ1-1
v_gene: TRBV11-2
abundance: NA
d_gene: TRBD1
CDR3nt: TGTGCCAGCAGCTTCCGGACAGGGGGAAGCACTGAAGCTTTCTTT
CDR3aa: CASSFRTGGSTEAFF

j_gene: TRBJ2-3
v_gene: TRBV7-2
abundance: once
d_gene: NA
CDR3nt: TGTGCCAGCAGCTCACCTCCCAGGAGCACAGATACGCAGTATTTT
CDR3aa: CASSSPPRSTDTQYF

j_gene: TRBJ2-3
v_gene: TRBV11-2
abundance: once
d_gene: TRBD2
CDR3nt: TGTGCCAGCAGCTCCCTCGCCAGGACTAGCGGGAGTGGTAATACGCAGTATTTT
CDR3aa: CASSSLARTSGSGNTQYF

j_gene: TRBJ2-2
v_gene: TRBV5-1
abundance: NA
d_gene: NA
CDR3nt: TGCGCCAGCAGCTTGGAAGGGAATCCCGGGGAGCTGTTTTTT
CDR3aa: CASSLEGNPGELFF

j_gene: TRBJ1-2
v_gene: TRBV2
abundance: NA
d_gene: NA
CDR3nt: TGTGCCAGCAGTGGACGGCTGCTAGGCTATGGCTACACCTTC
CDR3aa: CASSGRLLGYGYTF

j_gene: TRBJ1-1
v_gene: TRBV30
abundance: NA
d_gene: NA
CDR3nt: TGTGCCTGGAGTCGTCAGGGAAGGAGCGAAGCTTTCTTT
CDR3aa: CAWSRQGRSEAFF

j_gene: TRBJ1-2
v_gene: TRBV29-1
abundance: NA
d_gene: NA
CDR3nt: TGCAGCGTTGTCGGCGCGGCGGACTATGGCTACACCTTC
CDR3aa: CSVVGAADYGYTF

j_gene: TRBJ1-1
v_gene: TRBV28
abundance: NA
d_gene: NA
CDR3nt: TGTGCCAGCAGTTTAGCGACAGGACCGGGGACTGAAGCTTTCTTT
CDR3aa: CASSLATGPGTEAFF

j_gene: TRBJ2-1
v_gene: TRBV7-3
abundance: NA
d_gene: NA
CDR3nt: TGTGCCAGCAGCCAAACAGGTGACAATGAGCAGTTCTTC
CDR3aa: CASSQTGDNEQFF

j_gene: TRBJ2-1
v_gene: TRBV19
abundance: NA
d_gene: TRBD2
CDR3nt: TGTGCCAGTAGTACCCTCCACGGAGCGGGAGGAGGGCTCTCCTACAATGAGCAGTTCTTC
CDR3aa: CASSTLHGAGGGLSYNEQFF

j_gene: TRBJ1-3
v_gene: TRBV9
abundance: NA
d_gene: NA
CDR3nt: TGTGCCAGCAGCACAAACAGGGCTGGAAACACCATATATTTT
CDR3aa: CASSTNRAGNTIYF